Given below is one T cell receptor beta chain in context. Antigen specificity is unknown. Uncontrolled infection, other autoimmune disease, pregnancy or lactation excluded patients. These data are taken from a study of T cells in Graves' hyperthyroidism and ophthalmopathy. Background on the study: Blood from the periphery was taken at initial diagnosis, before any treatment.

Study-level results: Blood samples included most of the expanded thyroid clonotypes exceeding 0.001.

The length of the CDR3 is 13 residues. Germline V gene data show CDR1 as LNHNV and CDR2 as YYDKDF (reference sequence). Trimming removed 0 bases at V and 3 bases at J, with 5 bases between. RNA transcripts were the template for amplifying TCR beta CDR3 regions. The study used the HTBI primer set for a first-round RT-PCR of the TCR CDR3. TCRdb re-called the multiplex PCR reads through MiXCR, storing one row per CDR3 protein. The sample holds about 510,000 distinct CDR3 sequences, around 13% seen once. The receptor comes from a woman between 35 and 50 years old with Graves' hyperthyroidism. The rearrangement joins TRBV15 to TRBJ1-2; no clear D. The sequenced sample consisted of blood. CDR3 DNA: TGTGCCACCAGCAGAGATCTAGACTATGGCTACACCTTC. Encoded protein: CATSRDLDYGYTF.